Below, 7 T cell receptor beta chains from the same sample are listed, as sequenced in a study of T-cell reconstitution after alpha-beta-depleted transplantation in children. Construction of the TCRbeta library involved unique molecular identifiers. TCRdb reprocessed the PCR reads with MiXCR, giving one entry per CDR3 protein. The table lists some 460,000 distinct CDR3 sequences, around 15% of them singletons, with less than 30% in the top ten. Sequences were derived from PBMCs, mostly from graft donor cells, sampled 360 days after TCRalphabeta/CD19-depleted stem cell transplant. These receptors all come from a boy under two years old who had a stem cell transplant for Wiskott-Aldrich syndrome, so the T cells may come from the graft donor.

The rearrangement links TRBV5-1 to TRBJ2-7; D unclear. Trimming left V 4 bases short and J 2 bases short, with 19 bases between. Germline lookup yields CDR1 SGHRS and CDR2 YFSETQ. The CDR3 spans 16 residues. The CDR3 spells CASSVVRALATYEQYF. Written as DNA, the CDR3 is TGCGCCAGCAGCGTGGTCCGGGCCCTTGCAACCTACGAGCAGTACTTC.

This chain connects TRBV7-2 to TRBJ2-1; the match to TRBD2 covers 13 bases. The V segment lost 2 bases and the J segment 14 bases; nucleotides outside the gene matches: 3. From germline, CDR1 is SGHTA and CDR2 FQGNSA. The CDR3 totals 13 residues. CDR3 residues: CASSLPGLAGEFF. CDR3 sequence (DNA): TGTGCCAGCAGCTTACCCGGACTAGCGGGAGAGTTCTTC.

In nucleotides, the CDR3 is TGTGCCACCAGCAGAGGTGGAATCGGGAGGGGTGGCTACACCTTC. As protein: CATSRGGIGRGGYTF. The chain recombines TRBV15 with TRBJ1-2; perhaps TRBD1 as D (5 bases). The V gene lost 1 base and the J gene lost 7 bases, with 16 bases spanning the gap. The CDR3 has 15 residues. Germline CDR1 LNHNV, CDR2 YYDKDF (reference sequence).

The chain has TRBV5-6 and TRBJ2-3, with 12 positions matching TRBD2. Germline CDR1 is SGHDT and CDR2 is YYEEEE. Trimming took 6 bases from V and 1 from J; bases not matched to a gene: 12. This CDR3 comprises 18 residues. The CDR3: CASMWAFRTSGGTDTQYF. The CDR3 coding sequence is TGTGCCAGCATGTGGGCGTTCCGGACTAGCGGGGGCACAGATACGCAGTATTTT.

This rearrangement joins TRBV5-1 to TRBJ1-2, with 9 bases fitting TRBD1. The ends lost 9 bases at V and 2 bases at J; junction bases unmatched: 5. Looked up from germline, CDR1 is SGHRS and CDR2 is YFSETQ. CDR3 length: 13 residues. CDR3 region: CAKTGGENYGYTF. CDR3 nucleotide sequence: TGCGCCAAGACAGGGGGAGAGAACTATGGCTACACCTTC.

This clonotype was counted only a few times. Here the CDR3 reads CASSLGLASGELFF. CDR3 in DNA: TGCGCCAGCAGCCTAGGACTAGCCAGCGGGGAGCTGTTTTTT. The chain joins TRBV5-1 to TRBJ2-2, with 8 positions matching TRBD2. Germline V gives CDR1 SGHRS, CDR2 YFSETQ. J gave up 7 bases and V 4 bases, and 6 bases lay outside the gene matches. CDR3 length equals 14 residues.

This clonotype was seen more than once but under ten times. The chain recombines TRBV12-3 or TRBV12-4 with TRBJ1-2; 7 bases match TRBD1. This CDR3 has 14 amino acids. J gave up 4 bases and V 6 bases, and 8 bases lay outside the gene matches. The CDR3 DNA is TGTGCCAGCAGAAGAACAGGGGCCTTCTATGGCTACACCTTC. This codes for CASRRTGAFYGYTF.